This T cell receptor (beta chain) derives from a study of long-term antiretroviral therapy in people with HIV. An immunoSEQ assay, version v3.0, was performed at survey level. Sequencing efforts were directed toward roughly 35,000-55,000 T-cell genomes per sample. Repertoires were generated with immunoSEQ multiplex PCR, while TCRdb's copy carries only in-frame clones and drops some. The sample includes tens of thousands of clones, around 88% of them seen just once. Germline V CDR1 and CDR2: SEHNR, FQNEAQ (reference sequence). The CDR3 is made up of 14 amino acids. V shed 0 bases and J 5 bases; nucleotides not matched to a gene: 0. A minimum of one pre-ART and two post-ART PBMC samples existed for each donor. It was in the United States that all participants with HIV were treated.

This sequence originates from a woman under 30 with HIV. Sequences were derived from unsorted PBMCs, sampled just before starting antiretroviral therapy. This chain joins TRBV7-9 and TRBJ1-4, with TRBD1 matching 7 bases. In nucleotides, the CDR3 is TGTGCCAGCAGCTTAGCGGGACAGAATGAAAAACTGTTTTTT. This codes for CASSLAGQNEKLFF.